This TCR beta chain appears in the sequencing data of a study of OX40 agonist ivuxolimab in advanced cancers. Study background: The patients received agonistic anti-OX40 (CD134) antibody ivuxolimab. Past anti-PD-1, anti-PD-L1 or anti-CTLA-4 therapy was accepted, and 40% to 50% had received some.

Worth noting for this clone: The antigen is unknown.

Some clones are missing from TCRdb's copy, which holds only in-frame ones; the method was immunoSEQ multiplex PCR. The sample consists of 70,000 or so clones, 87% of them appearing once. Study-wide results and limits: Specificity for antigen went undetermined in the expanded peripheral T cells.

From germline, CDR1 is MDHEN and CDR2 SYDVKM. V gave up 5 bases and J gave up 5 bases, with 17 bases separating them. The CDR3 consists of 15 residues. The specimen was CD4+ or CD8+ T cells sorted from blood, collected in a trial of the OX40 agonist ivuxolimab. This receptor was taken from an adult with an advanced solid tumor such as melanoma, head and neck, liver or kidney cancer. The genes are TRBV28 and TRBJ2-3; D may correspond to TRBD1 or TRBD2 (5 bases each). CDR3: CASSRRGAQEDTQYF. CDR3 bases: TGTGCCAGCAGTCGCCGAGGGGCGCAGGAAGATACGCAGTATTTT.